This passage covers 27 T cell receptor beta chains from one sample sequenced in a study of low-dose radiotherapy and immunotherapy resistance in tumors. Time point specified: after trial treatment. Treatment given: LDRT plus nivolumab, ipilimumab, low-dose cyclophosphamide and aspirin (RACIN trial). Priming of first-strand cDNA relied on TRAV- and TRBV-specific primers (covering alpha and beta chains). TCR amplification involved 20 PCR cycles with a constant-region primer and V-primer adapter. Each CDR3 protein is one row after TCRdb ran MiXCR on the reads. The profile shows under 90,000 distinct CDR3 sequences, 15% to 20% of them singletons. Material: PBMCs, obtained after low-dose radiotherapy plus immunotherapy. Receptor source: a male donor with prostate cancer.

The table lists this clonotype with many counts. V gene TRBV29-1 combines with J gene TRBJ1-1; the D gene is possibly TRBD1 (6 bases). The CDR3 covers 12 residues. Trimming removed 7 bases from V and 1 base from J, with 10 bases in between. Germline CDR1 reads SQVTM; CDR2 reads ANQGSEA. The CDR3 sequence is CSGIQGNTEAFF. The CDR3 bases are TGCAGCGGGATACAGGGGAACACTGAAGCTTTCTTT.

This clonotype was seen at least ten times. This chain connects TRBV7-9 to TRBJ2-5; D not certain. CDR1 is SEHNR, CDR2 FQNEAQ, per germline (reference sequence). The CDR3 is 12 amino acids. V was cut by 0 bases and J by 4 bases, with 3 bases left in between. CDR3: CASSLAGETQYF. CDR3 in DNA: TGTGCCAGCAGCTTAGCAGGAGAGACCCAGTACTTC.

This clonotype has ten or more counts. This chain connects TRBV26 to TRBJ2-7; the table's D call of TRBD1 was not tested on the DNA. TRBV26 is a pseudogene. The CDR3 is 11 amino acids. This CDR3 reads CASSQGYEQYF. CDR3 bases: TGTGCCAGCAGCCAGGGGTACGAGCAGTACTTC.

This clonotype was observed at least ten times. The chain carries TRBV28 and TRBJ2-7, with D possibly being TRBD1 (6 bases). V was trimmed by 2 bases and J by 3 bases, leaving 11 bases between them. CDR1 is MDHEN, CDR2 SYDVKM, per germline. The CDR3 covers 14 residues. The CDR3 DNA reads as TGTGCCAGCAGTTTACCAGGGGCTCTCTACGAGCAGTACTTC. It translates to CASSLPGALYEQYF.

The chain combines TRBV12-3 or TRBV12-4 with TRBJ1-5, with D perhaps matching TRBD1 (5 bases). The CDR3 is 14 amino acids. V shed 7 bases and J shed 0 bases, with 10 bases lying between them. Here the CDR3 reads CASTQGNSNQPQHF. In DNA, the CDR3 is TGTGCCAGCACCCAGGGAAATAGCAATCAGCCCCAGCATTTT.

The sample holds many counts of this clonotype. This chain connects TRBV27 to TRBJ1-6; 8 positions match TRBD1. CDR1 is MNHEY, CDR2 SMNVEV, per germline (reference sequence). The CDR3 runs to 14 residues. Losses at the gene ends were 6 bases for V and 10 bases for J; bases not matched to a gene: 8. The DNA of the CDR3 is TGTGCCAGCAGACTACAGGGGGGTTTGTCACCCCTCCACTTT. Translating gives CASRLQGGLSPLHF.

A note on this clonotype: A read error is the likely source, as a far larger clone sits one nucleotide away. This chain uses TRBV7-9 with TRBJ2-1; 8 nucleotides agree with TRBD1. The CDR3 length is 14 residues. The V and J ends lost 3 bases and 5 bases, in that order; junction bases with no gene match: 3. Germline assignment: CDR1 SEHNR and CDR2 FQNEAQ (reference sequence). CDR3 residues: CASSLWDRNNEQFF. CDR3 DNA: TGTGCCAGCAGCTTGTGGGACAGGAACAATGAGCAGTTCTTC.

This clonotype was found many times. The V gene is TRBV2, the J gene TRBJ2-7, with D perhaps TRBD1 (6 bases). The CDR3 runs 15 residues. Germline CDR1 reads SNHLY; CDR2 reads FYNNEI. The ends were cut back, 5 bases at V and 5 bases at J, with 19 bases in the middle. CDR3 region: CASSLGAGTKDEQYF. The CDR3 region has the DNA TGTGCCAGCAGTCTAGGAGCCGGGACAAAAGACGAGCAGTACTTC.

Concerning this clonotype: With a far larger clone one base away, a read error is the likely cause. The rearrangement uses TRBV6-8 and TRBJ2-3; D perhaps matches TRBD2 (6 bases). Trimming shortened V by 5 bases and J by 0 bases, and 21 bases separated the two germline ends. This CDR3 is 18 amino acids long. Germline assignment: CDR1 MNHGY and CDR2 SAAAGT. The CDR3 bases are TGTGCCAGCAGTGGGGCGGGGAGCAGTCAAGGGAGCACAGATACGCAGTATTTT. Its protein is CASSGAGSSQGSTDTQYF.

This chain uses TRBV5-1 with TRBJ2-1; no firm D call. V was clipped by 2 bases and J by 3 bases, with 9 bases between them. CDR1 is SGHRS, CDR2 YFSETQ, per germline. The CDR3 is made up of 14 amino acids. CDR3: CASSLDINYNEQFF. DNA of the CDR3: TGCGCCAGCAGCTTAGATATCAACTACAATGAGCAGTTCTTC.

A few counts support this clonotype. This sequence joins TRBV12-3 or TRBV12-4 and TRBJ1-2, with D maybe TRBD1 (5 bases). V dropped 1 base and J dropped 8 bases, with 5 bases sitting between them. This CDR3 contains 11 residues. The CDR3 here is CASSLGGGYTF. CDR3 in DNA: TGTGCCAGCAGTTTAGGGGGCGGCTACACCTTC.

This clonotype was found many times. This sequence joins TRBV6-2 or TRBV6-3 and TRBJ2-7; 10 nucleotides agree with TRBD2. This CDR3 region has 15 residues. The germline gives CDR1 MNHEY, CDR2 SVGEGT. After removal of 5 bases from V and 4 bases from J, the junction contained 8 bases not matched to a gene. CDR3 in DNA: TGTGCCAGCAGTGCCCTAGCGGGAGCAGGTTACGAGCAGTACTTC. This encodes CASSALAGAGYEQYF.

This clonotype was detected a few times. CDR3 sequence (DNA): TGCAGCGTTGTACAGGGGGGTGGCAATCAGCCCCAGCATTTT. This translates into CSVVQGGGNQPQHF. This chain uses TRBV29-1 with TRBJ1-5; 8 bases are shared with TRBD1. This CDR3 contains 14 residues. The germline CDR1 and CDR2 sequences are SQVTM and ANQGSEA. V dropped 4 bases and J dropped 2; count of bases not matched to a gene: 4.

This clonotype has at least ten counts. The rearrangement links TRBV6-2 or TRBV6-3 to TRBJ1-2; D remains ambiguous. V lost 10 bases to trimming and J lost 5 bases, with 11 bases between them. Germline assignment: CDR1 MNHEY and CDR2 SVGEGT. The CDR3 has 11 residues. The CDR3 region has the DNA TGTGCCACCAAGGCCCGTTATGGCTACACCTTC. Translated, it gives CATKARYGYTF.

At least ten counts were recorded for this clonotype. The V call is TRBV5-6, the J call TRBJ2-3; D perhaps matches TRBD2 (6 bases). CDR3 length: 16 residues. Trimming stripped 2 bases from V and 1 base from J, with 14 bases between. Germline V gives CDR1 SGHDT, CDR2 YYEEEE. CDR3 sequence reads: CASSFGDWARTDTQYF. The CDR3 DNA follows: TGTGCCAGCAGCTTCGGGGACTGGGCCCGCACAGATACGCAGTATTTT.

This clonotype was detected many times. The V and J genes are TRBV11-1 and TRBJ2-1, with 7 positions matching TRBD2. Per germline, CDR1 SGHAT and CDR2 FQDESV (reference sequence). This CDR3 comprises 15 residues. Trimming cost V 6 bases and J 1 base; bases outside gene matches: 6. The DNA of the CDR3 is TGTGCCAGCAGGAAAAGCGGGATGTCCTACAATGAGCAGTTCTTC. Translation gives CASRKSGMSYNEQFF.

V gene TRBV6-5 combines with J gene TRBJ2-1; TRBD2 agrees at 7 bases. The CDR3 has 14 amino acids. Per the germline V gene, CDR1 is MNHEY and CDR2 is SVGAGI. Trimming at V came to 8 bases and at J to 7 bases, leaving 11 bases not matched to a gene. The CDR3 protein is CASGKRGTGNEQFF. CDR3 DNA sequence: TGTGCCAGCGGGAAGCGGGGAACGGGGAATGAGCAGTTCTTC.

This clonotype was observed a handful of times. The chain links TRBV18 to TRBJ2-1; maybe TRBD2 (5 bases). Germline-derived CDR1 and CDR2 are KGHSH and LQKENI. V gave up 5 bases and J gave up 4 bases, with 9 bases separating them. There are 13 residues in the CDR3. CDR3 protein: CASSGAVYNEQFF. As DNA, the CDR3 is TGTGCCAGCTCAGGAGCGGTTTACAATGAGCAGTTCTTC.

This clonotype occurred once. The rearrangement joins TRBV7-2 to TRBJ2-2; tentative D call: TRBD2 (5 bases). CDR1 is SGHTA, CDR2 FQGNSA, per germline. This CDR3 spans 15 amino acids. Trimming removed 3 bases at V and 1 base at J, with 9 bases between. CDR3: CASSFSSVNTGELFF. The CDR3 bases are TGTGCCAGCAGCTTCAGTAGCGTGAACACCGGGGAGCTGTTTTTT.

This clonotype was counted many times. The chain recombines TRBV7-4 with TRBJ2-5, with D unclear. The CDR3 runs 9 residues. Deletions cut 6 bases from V and 9 bases from J, with 5 bases between. The germline CDR1 and CDR2 sequences are SGHVT and SQSDAQ. CDR3 region: CASRKAQYF. CDR3 sequence (DNA): TGTGCCAGCAGAAAGGCCCAGTACTTC. The entire variable domain, with the rest obtained from reference TRBV7-4 and TRBJ2-5, is as follows: GAGVSQSPRYKVAKRGRDVALRCDSISGHVTLYWYRQTLGQGSEVLTYSQSDAQRDKSGRPSGRFSAERPERSVSTLKIQRTEQGDSAVYLCASRKAQYFGPGTRLLVL.

This chain uses TRBV19 with TRBJ2-1; 11 positions agree with TRBD2. Germline V gene data show CDR1 as LNHDA and CDR2 as SQIVND (reference sequence). The CDR3 has 16 residues. Germline trimming cut 5 bases from V and 7 bases from J; bases unmatched to any gene: 10. The CDR3 protein is CASSPTLAGGINEQFF. CDR3 coding DNA: TGTGCCAGTAGTCCAACGCTAGCGGGAGGTATAAATGAGCAGTTCTTC.

This clonotype was seen at least ten times. The J gene is TRBJ2-7, the V gene TRBV6-2 or TRBV6-3; the D is unclear. The CDR3 covers 11 residues. The ends were cut back, 4 bases at V and 3 bases at J, with 4 bases in the middle. Germline assignment: CDR1 MNHEY and CDR2 SVGEGT. The CDR3 protein is CASSFDYEQYF. DNA of the CDR3: TGTGCCAGCAGTTTCGACTACGAGCAGTACTTC.

This clonotype was counted many times. The chain recombines TRBV2 with TRBJ1-4; the D is unclear. CDR1 is SNHLY and CDR2 is FYNNEI in the germline V gene. V was pared by 3 bases and J by 8 bases, with 10 bases between. The CDR3 is 13 amino acids. The CDR3 coding sequence is TGTGCCAGCAGTGACCCGCTGCGGGAAAAACTGTTTTTT. Translation gives CASSDPLREKLFF. The whole variable domain, remainder taken from reference TRBV2 and TRBJ1-4, is EPEVTQTPSHQVTQMGQEVILRCVPISNHLYFYWYRQILGQKVEFLVSFYNNEISEKSEIFDDQFSVERPDGSNFTLKIRSTKLEDSAMYFCASSDPLREKLFFGSGTQLSVL.

The gene calls are TRBV5-8 and TRBJ2-2, with 9 bases aligning to TRBD2. The CDR3 is made up of 16 amino acids. CDR1 is SGHTS, CDR2 YDEGEE, per germline. Trimming cost V 3 bases and J 7 bases; bases outside gene matches: 10. CDR3 sequence reads: CASSWGEREAGGELFF. CDR3 nucleotide sequence: TGTGCCAGCAGCTGGGGCGAGCGGGAGGCCGGCGGGGAGCTGTTTTTT.

This clonotype was seen at least ten times. The rearrangement uses TRBV3-1 and TRBJ2-2, with 7 bases lining up with TRBD2. Germline CDR1 and CDR2: LGHDT and YNNKEL (reference sequence). CDR3 size: 19 residues. J gave up 0 bases and V 3 bases, and 13 bases lay outside the gene matches. CDR3 amino acids: CASSQGTTGTFANTGELFF. DNA of the CDR3: TGTGCCAGCAGCCAGGGGACTACCGGGACTTTCGCGAACACCGGGGAGCTGTTTTTT.

The genes are TRBV19 and TRBJ2-1; D may match TRBD1 or TRBD2 (5 bases each). Germline values: CDR1 LNHDA, CDR2 SQIVND (reference sequence). The CDR3 has 15 residues. V dropped 1 base and J dropped 5 bases, with 12 bases sitting between them. CDR3 residues: CASSIGSVGDNEQFF. CDR3 bases: TGTGCCAGTAGTATAGGAAGTGTGGGGGACAATGAGCAGTTCTTC.

Points on this clonotype: A far larger clone is off by one base, so a read error is likely. This sequence joins TRBV26 and TRBJ2-2. TRBV26 corresponds to a pseudogene. This CDR3 comprises 16 residues. The CDR3 nucleotides are TGTGCCAGCAGCCCAGACGAGCAAGCGAACACCGGGGAGCTGTTTTTT. It specifies CASSPDEQANTGELFF.